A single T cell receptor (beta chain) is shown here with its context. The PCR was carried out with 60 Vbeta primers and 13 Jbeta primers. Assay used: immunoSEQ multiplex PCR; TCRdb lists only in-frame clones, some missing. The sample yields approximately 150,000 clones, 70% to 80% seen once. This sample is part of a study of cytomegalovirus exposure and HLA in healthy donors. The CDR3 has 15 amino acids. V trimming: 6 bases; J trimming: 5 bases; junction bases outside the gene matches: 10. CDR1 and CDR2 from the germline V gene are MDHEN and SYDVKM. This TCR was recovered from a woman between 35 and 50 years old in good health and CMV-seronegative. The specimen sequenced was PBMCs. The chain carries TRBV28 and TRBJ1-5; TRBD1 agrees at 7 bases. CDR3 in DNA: TGTGCCAGCAGCTACCCGGGACAGTCTCATCAGCCCCAGCATTTT. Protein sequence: CASSYPGQSHQPQHF.